These 26 T cell receptor beta chains came from one sample sequenced in a study of shared clonotypes between healthy human individuals. Repertoires were generated with immunoSEQ multiplex PCR, while TCRdb's copy carries only in-frame clones and drops some. The sample has some 2,500,000 clones, 85% to 95% seen once. Sample: naive CD4+ T cells from PBMCs. Noted subset: CD45RA+ positively selected. Receptor source: a man younger than 35 in good health. Some clones in this sample may be carry-over from other donors' samples.

The chain joins TRBV29-1 to TRBJ2-3, with D perhaps TRBD1 or TRBD2 (6 bases each). Trimming stripped 6 bases from V and 0 bases from J, with 13 bases between. Germline loops: CDR1 SQVTM, CDR2 ANQGSEA. There are 14 residues in the CDR3. CDR3: CSVGGDYSTDTQYF. In DNA, the CDR3 is TGCAGCGTGGGGGGCGATTATAGCACAGATACGCAGTATTTT.

Remarks on this clone: Other DNA variants within this sample encode the same CDR3. This chain connects TRBV7-9 to TRBJ2-1; 8 nucleotides match TRBD2. The germline V gene has CDR1 SEHNR and CDR2 FQNEAQ (reference sequence). The CDR3 loop spans 15 amino acids. V shed 1 base, J shed 5 bases, and the junction held 4 bases outside the gene matches. CDR3 coding DNA: TGTGCCAGCAGCTTAGGCGGGACTAGGGACAATGAGCAGTTCTTC. Translation gives CASSLGGTRDNEQFF.

This chain connects TRBV11-2 to TRBJ2-1; D possibly corresponds to TRBD2 (5 bases). The CDR3 is 18 residues long. V gave up 2 bases and J gave up 7 bases, with 24 bases separating them. Per the germline V gene, CDR1 is SGHAT and CDR2 is FQNNGV. The CDR3 here is CASSLPGGSEALWNEQFF. For the CDR3, the DNA is TGTGCCAGCAGCTTACCAGGTGGTTCGGAGGCCCTCTGGAATGAGCAGTTCTTC. Complete variable domain (other parts from reference TRBV11-2 and TRBJ2-1): EAGVAQSPRYKIIEKRQSVAFWCNPISGHATLYWYQQILGQGPKLLIQFQNNGVVDDSQLPKDRFSAERLKGVDSTLKIQPAKLEDSAVYLCASSLPGGSEALWNEQFFGPGTRLTVL.

V usage is TRBV5-4 and J usage is TRBJ1-3; 7 bases match TRBD1. In germline, CDR1 is SGHNT, CDR2 YYREEE (reference sequence). The CDR3 is 14 residues long. Losses at the gene ends were 4 bases for V and 3 bases for J; bases not matched to a gene: 4. In DNA form, the CDR3 reads TGTGCCAGCAGCCAACAGGGGAGTGGAAACACCATATATTTT. It codes for CASSQQGSGNTIYF.

In regard to this clone: The junction shows a germline mismatch at one end, possibly a read error. The chain carries TRBV7-3 and TRBJ2-7, with TRBD1 as a possible D gene (5 bases). This CDR3 contains 14 residues. Germline values: CDR1 SGHTA, CDR2 FQGTGA. The CDR3 loop is CASSITGPVAEQYF. As DNA, the CDR3 is TGTGCCAGCAGCATAACAGGACCCGTCGCCGAGCAGTACTTC.

J is TRBJ2-5 and V is TRBV5-1; a weak D match, TRBD1 (6 bases). Trimming took off 5 bases at V and 5 bases at J, with 22 bases between the two ends. The CDR3 extends over 16 amino acids. From germline, CDR1 is SGHRS and CDR2 YFSETQ. The CDR3 region is CASRGTGRVVWETQYF. CDR3 DNA sequence: TGCGCCAGCAGAGGTACAGGGCGGGTCGTTTGGGAGACCCAGTACTTC.

CDR3 in amino acids: CASGRGGGNQPQHF. The CDR3 nucleotides are TGTGCCAGTGGGCGGGGGGGTGGCAATCAGCCCCAGCATTTT. The J gene is TRBJ1-5, the V gene TRBV9, with D maybe TRBD1 (5 bases). Germline assignment: CDR1 SGDLS and CDR2 YYNGEE. Trimming pared 8 bases from V and 2 bases from J, leaving 14 bases between. This CDR3 contains 14 residues.

The CDR3 protein is CASSFLAGGGYGYTF. The CDR3 nucleotides read TGTGCCAGCAGTTTTCTTGCAGGGGGCGGCTATGGCTACACCTTC. This chain joins TRBV28 and TRBJ1-2, with 8 bases matching TRBD1. The germline gives CDR1 MDHEN, CDR2 SYDVKM. J gave up 4 bases and V 3 bases, and 7 bases lay outside the gene matches. This CDR3 contains 15 residues.

The J gene is TRBJ1-1, the V gene TRBV5-4; D is uncertain. The CDR3 sequence is 13 residues long. In germline, CDR1 is SGHNT, CDR2 YYREEE (reference sequence). V was clipped by 3 bases and J by 1 base, with 7 bases between them. CDR3 in DNA: TGTGCCAGCAGCTCCGGGTCGAACACTGAAGCTTTCTTT. Its protein is CASSSGSNTEAFF.

In regard to this clone: Other nucleotide sequences in the sample specify the same CDR3. This chain joins TRBV7-9 and TRBJ1-5, with 10 positions matching TRBD1. In germline, CDR1 is SEHNR, CDR2 FQNEAQ (reference sequence). Trimming removed 1 base from V and 0 bases from J; junction bases left unmatched: 3. The CDR3 runs 17 residues. CDR3 amino acids: CASSLGDRGHSNQPQHF. The CDR3 DNA sequence: TGTGCCAGCAGCTTAGGGGACAGGGGTCATAGCAATCAGCCCCAGCATTTT.

The chain recombines TRBV28 with TRBJ2-5, with 8 bases fitting TRBD2. The CDR3 has 17 amino acids. The trim removed 3 bases at V and 5 bases at J, leaving 14 bases unmatched. Germline-derived CDR1 and CDR2 are MDHEN and SYDVKM. CDR3 DNA sequence: TGTGCCAGCAGTTTTGCGCCGAAGCGGGAGCCCGGGGAGACCCAGTACTTC. Encoded protein: CASSFAPKREPGETQYF.

V and J are TRBV5-1 and TRBJ2-3; TRBD2 aligns across 12 bases. This CDR3 is built from 16 residues. CDR1 and CDR2 from the germline V gene are SGHRS and YFSETQ. V was pared by 3 bases and J by 0 bases, with 2 bases of the junction left unmatched. CDR3 sequence (DNA): TGCGCCAGCAGCTGGACTAGCGGGATTAGCACAGATACGCAGTATTTT. This codes for CASSWTSGISTDTQYF.

The V call is TRBV5-1, the J call TRBJ2-3; perhaps TRBD1 as D (6 bases). The V end lost 0 bases, the J end lost 6 bases, and 17 bases lay between the germline ends. The CDR3 runs to 16 residues. The germline gives CDR1 SGHRS, CDR2 YFSETQ. CDR3 region: CASSLGGPEPSDTQYF. The CDR3 DNA follows: TGCGCCAGCAGCTTGGGGGGGCCGGAACCCTCGGATACGCAGTATTTT.

The V call is TRBV2, the J call TRBJ2-6; 7 bases fit TRBD2. V was pared by 7 bases and J by 4 bases, with 7 bases of the junction left unmatched. The CDR3 loop spans 15 amino acids. Germline loops: CDR1 SNHLY, CDR2 FYNNEI. CDR3 sequence reads: CASKWGGTGANVLTF. Here the CDR3 DNA reads TGTGCCAGCAAATGGGGGGGTACCGGGGCCAACGTCCTGACTTTC.

The chain recombines TRBV5-1 with TRBJ2-7; 12 bases agree with TRBD1. In germline, CDR1 is SGHRS, CDR2 YFSETQ. This CDR3 has 17 amino acids. V lost 4 bases, J lost 4 bases, and 12 bases stayed unmatched. DNA of the CDR3: TGCGCCAGCAGCCATGGGACAGGGGGCGCGGGTGGGTACGAGCAGTACTTC. This gives the protein CASSHGTGGAGGYEQYF.

This clone was seen once. V is TRBV6-1 and J is TRBJ2-1; 7 bases match TRBD2. The germline gives CDR1 MNHNS, CDR2 SASEGT. The ends lost 4 bases at V and 0 bases at J; junction bases unmatched: 6. This CDR3 spans 16 amino acids. Written as DNA, the CDR3 is TGTGCCAGCAGTGTGCTAGCGGTGGACTCCTACAATGAGCAGTTCTTC. Amino acids: CASSVLAVDSYNEQFF.

V usage is TRBV28 and J usage is TRBJ2-5, with D tentatively TRBD2 (7 bases). The CDR3 has 14 residues. Germline CDR1 and CDR2: MDHEN and SYDVKM. V lost 6 bases, J lost 1 base, and 12 bases lay in between. The CDR3 loop reads CASSTGTTQETQYF. The CDR3, as DNA: TGTGCCAGCAGCACAGGGACTACCCAAGAGACCCAGTACTTC.

V is TRBV7-9 and J is TRBJ2-1; D might be TRBD2 (5 bases). This CDR3 comprises 12 residues. Trimming pared 5 bases from V and 10 bases from J, leaving 12 bases between. Germline V gene sequence: CDR1 SEHNR, CDR2 FQNEAQ (reference sequence). In DNA form, the CDR3 reads TGTGCCAGCAGCCTATCGTCGGGGGAGCAGTTCTTC. Translated: CASSLSSGEQFF. Complete variable domain (other parts from reference TRBV7-9 and TRBJ2-1): DTGVSQNPRHKITKRGQNVTFRCDPISEHNRLYWYRQTLGQGPEFLTYFQNEAQLEKSRLLSDRFSAERPKGSFSTLEIQRTEQGDSAMYLCASSLSSGEQFFGPGTRLTVL.

This chain uses TRBV19 with TRBJ2-5; D is uncertain. Between the trimmed V and J ends, which lost 4 bases and 5 bases, there was a span of 11 bases. The CDR3 runs to 13 residues. Germline values: CDR1 LNHDA, CDR2 SQIVND (reference sequence). Here the CDR3 DNA reads TGTGCCAGTAGTACTGAACGGGCGGAGACCCAGTACTTC. Translation gives CASSTERAETQYF.

A word on this clone: The sample has other DNA sequences that encode this CDR3 too. This sequence joins TRBV4-3 and TRBJ1-5; D is unresolved. V shed 0 bases and J shed 6 bases, with 6 bases lying between them. The CDR3 has 13 amino acids. CDR1 and CDR2 (germline): LGHNA, YSLEER. CDR3 DNA sequence: TGCGCCAGCAGCCAAGAACGGGGTCAGCCCCAGCATTTT. Residues: CASSQERGQPQHF.

Only a few counts were recorded for this clone. The chain is built from TRBV29-1 and TRBJ1-5; TRBD1 matches 8 bases. Germline V gene sequence: CDR1 SQVTM, CDR2 ANQGSEA. Trimming at V came to 4 bases and at J to 5 bases, leaving 7 bases not matched to a gene. CDR3 size: 14 residues. The DNA of the CDR3 is TGCAGCGTTGCCACAGGGGGACGGGATCAGCCCCAGCATTTT. Protein product: CSVATGGRDQPQHF.

This rearrangement joins TRBV27 to TRBJ1-5; no definite D call. V shed 4 bases and J shed 3 bases, with 10 bases lying between them. The CDR3 totals 14 residues. Germline V gene lookup returns CDR1 MNHEY and CDR2 SMNVEV (reference sequence). CDR3 amino acids: CASSSPLLNQPQHF. CDR3 nucleotides: TGTGCCAGCAGTTCCCCTTTGCTCAATCAGCCCCAGCATTTT.

DNA for the CDR3: TGTGCCAGCAGCTTACGGGGCGCTCGACTTCCAGATACGCAGTATTTT. Translating gives CASSLRGARLPDTQYF. V usage is TRBV7-9 and J usage is TRBJ2-3; D may be TRBD1 or TRBD2 (5 bases each). V lost 2 bases, J lost 4 bases, and 16 bases lay in between. Germline CDR1 is SEHNR and CDR2 is FQNEAQ (reference sequence). The CDR3 extends over 16 amino acids.

This clone was seen once. The chain has TRBV7-8 and TRBJ1-1; no reliable D call. CDR3 length: 12 residues. Trimming removed 5 bases from V and 1 base from J, with 5 bases in between. The germline V gene encodes CDR1 SGHVS and CDR2 FQNEAQ. The CDR3: CASSPRNTEAFF. CDR3 DNA: TGTGCCAGCAGCCCCCGGAACACTGAAGCTTTCTTT.

The chain employs TRBV5-1 and TRBJ2-1; D not certain. V lost 0 bases to trimming and J lost 0 bases, with 10 bases between them. Germline CDR1 is SGHRS and CDR2 is YFSETQ. This CDR3 is built from 16 residues. Written as DNA, the CDR3 is TGCGCCAGCAGCTTGGTACTACCGAGCTCCTACAATGAGCAGTTCTTC. Its protein product is CASSLVLPSSYNEQFF.

The V gene is TRBV19, the J gene TRBJ2-5; the D gene is possibly TRBD2 (5 bases). CDR3 length equals 17 residues. Between the trimmed V and J ends, which lost 3 bases and 4 bases, there was a span of 21 bases. Germline CDR1 reads LNHDA; CDR2 reads SQIVND (reference sequence). The CDR3 DNA follows: TGTGCCAGTAGTATCCTTGGCGGGTTAGAGGATGGAGAGACCCAGTACTTC. Its translation: CASSILGGLEDGETQYF.